The entry below gives a single T cell receptor beta chain sequence along with its context. Original handling: Quantification of nucleated cells was approximated via reference gene primer amplification. The repertoire was sequenced with immunoSEQ multiplex PCR; TCRdb's copy has only in-frame clones and lacks some. D and trimming were read from the DNA, whereas the V and J calls and clone size are those reported in that table. The sample records almost 35,000 clones, roughly 88% being singletons. Losses at the gene ends were 7 bases for V and 5 bases for J; bases not matched to a gene: 6. The CDR3 extends over 13 amino acids. Looked up from germline, CDR1 is SQVTM and CDR2 is ANQGSEA. The data derive from a study of blood T cell repertoires in COVID-19. For the study at large: The United States, Italy and Spain were the sources of the acute and convalescent COVID-19 samples. T cells, B-cell-depleted T cells, or PBMCs provided the cDNA or gDNA that served as material.

The receptor's source is a man between 60 and 75 years old with active COVID-19. V is TRBV29-1 and J is TRBJ1-5, with 9 bases fitting TRBD1. The specimen was peripheral blood. Written as DNA, the CDR3 is TGCAGCGCACGGACAGGGGTAGATCAGCCCCAGCATTTT. Translating gives CSARTGVDQPQHF.